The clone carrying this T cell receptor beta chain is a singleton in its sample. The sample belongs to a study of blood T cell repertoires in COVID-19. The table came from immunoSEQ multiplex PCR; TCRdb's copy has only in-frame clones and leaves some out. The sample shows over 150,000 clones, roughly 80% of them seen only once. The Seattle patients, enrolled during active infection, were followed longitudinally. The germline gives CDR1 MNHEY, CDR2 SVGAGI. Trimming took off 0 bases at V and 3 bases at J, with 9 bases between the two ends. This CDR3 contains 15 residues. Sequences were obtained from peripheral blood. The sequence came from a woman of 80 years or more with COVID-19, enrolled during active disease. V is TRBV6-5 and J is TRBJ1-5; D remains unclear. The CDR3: CASSYSSQDNQPQHF. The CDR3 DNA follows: TGTGCCAGCAGTTACTCGAGTCAAGACAATCAGCCCCAGCATTTT.